The sequence of this T cell receptor beta chain was determined in a study of human T cells and chemical hapten exposure. Looking at the study overall: Patch testing was performed with 0.01% DPC on the upper back, with reading at 6 days. Overall study findings and caveats: Alopecia affecting every donor means their immune response may not match healthy people's.

Each cDNA molecule in the library carried unique molecular identifiers. TCRdb used MiXCR to reprocess the RACE reads, holding one entry per CDR3 protein. Among approximately 85,000 distinct CDR3 sequences listed, 10% were seen once. Comment on this clonotype: Its antigen is unidentified.

CDR3 length equals 12 residues. Germline-derived CDR1 and CDR2 are DFQATT and SNEGSKA (reference sequence). Trimming took off 4 bases at V and 4 bases at J, with 8 bases between the two ends. Time point in this sample: patch test 2, 6 weeks after DPC sensitization. As for treatment: therapeutic diphenylcyclopropenone sensitization with weekly scalp DPC. Before extraction, the whole blood was not fractionated, and total RNA was taken from it. The J gene is TRBJ1-5, the V gene TRBV20-1, with D uncertain. Source: whole blood, taken in connection with sensitization to the hapten diphenylcyclopropenone (DPC). This receptor was obtained from a woman in her twenties or thirties with alopecia areata. Some clones in this sample may be carry-over from other donors' samples. The CDR3 DNA sequence: TGCAGTGCTAAGAGACGAAATCAGCCCCAGCATTTT. Translating it yields CSAKRRNQPQHF.